A single T cell receptor (beta chain) is shown here with its context. These data are taken from a study of shared T cell receptors in the human thymus. Sequenced by immunoSEQ multiplex PCR; TCRdb stores in-frame clones only, minus some. The sample includes about 660,000 clones, around 87% of them seen just once. The CDR3 runs to 17 residues. Unmatched junction bases numbered 8, after V lost 4 bases and J lost 0 bases. In germline, CDR1 is SGHRS, CDR2 YFSETQ. Another study also made use of these data, one on human thymus T cells. As reported in that work: The donors were infants in Finland with congenital heart defects, otherwise immunologically healthy. Resections removed during corrective heart surgery provided the thymus tissue used. Thymic and blood repertoires appeared to carry a bias in their V and J gene usage.

The chain couples TRBV5-1 to TRBJ2-1; the match to TRBD2 covers 9 bases. The sample taken for sequencing was thymocytes. This TCR came from a boy younger than two with a congenital heart defect. The CDR3 sequence is CASSPIAGASSYNEQFF. The CDR3 region has the DNA TGCGCCAGCAGCCCGATAGCGGGAGCGAGCTCCTACAATGAGCAGTTCTTC.